This T cell receptor (beta chain) was identified during a study of shared clonotypes between healthy human individuals. Researchers partitioned CD4+ cells into CD45RA+ naive and CD45RA-negative memory subsets. General study results and limits: Sample collection involved blood only; tissue repertoires are likely different. A handful of donors shared 4.5% to 6.5% of their naive CD4 clonotypes. Larger estimated richness was generally seen in naive subsets than in memory subsets.

This clone appeared a single time. The antigen is unknown. Libraries were prepared by immunoSEQ multiplex PCR; TCRdb keeps only in-frame clonotypes and omits some of them. The sample lists around 700,000 clones, roughly 73% seen once, with around 1.8% in the top ten. The clonotype was recovered from a woman aged 25 to 39 in good health. Source material: memory CD4+ T cells sorted from blood. Indicated subset: CD45RA-negative fraction.

The CDR3, as DNA: TGTGCCAGCAGCCCGGTGGTTGTAGGGGGCAATCAGCCCCAGCATTTT. Its translation: CASSPVVVGGNQPQHF. The rearrangement links TRBV28 to TRBJ1-5; a possible D gene is TRBD1 (5 bases). This CDR3 is 16 amino acids long. The germline V gene encodes CDR1 MDHEN and CDR2 SYDVKM. V lost 6 bases and J lost 2, with 17 bases in between.